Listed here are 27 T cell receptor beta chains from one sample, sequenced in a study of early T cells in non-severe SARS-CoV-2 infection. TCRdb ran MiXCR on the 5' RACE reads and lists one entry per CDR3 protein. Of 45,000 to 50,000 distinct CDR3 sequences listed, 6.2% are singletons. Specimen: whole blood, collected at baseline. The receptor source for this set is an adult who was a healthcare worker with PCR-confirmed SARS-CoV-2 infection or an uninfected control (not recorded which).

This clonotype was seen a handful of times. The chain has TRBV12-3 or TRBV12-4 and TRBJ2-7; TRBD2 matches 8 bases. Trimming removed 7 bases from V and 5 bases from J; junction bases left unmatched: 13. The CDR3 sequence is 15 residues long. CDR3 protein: CASTLIAGLSDEQYF. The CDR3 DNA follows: TGTGCCAGCACCCTGATAGCGGGACTTAGTGACGAGCAGTACTTC.

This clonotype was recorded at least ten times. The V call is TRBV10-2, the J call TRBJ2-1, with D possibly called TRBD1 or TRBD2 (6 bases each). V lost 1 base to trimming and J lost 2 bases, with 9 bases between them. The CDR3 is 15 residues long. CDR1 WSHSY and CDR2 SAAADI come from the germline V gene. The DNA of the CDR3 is TGCGCCAGCAGTGAGTGGGGGGCCACCTACAATGAGCAGTTCTTC. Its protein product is CASSEWGATYNEQFF.

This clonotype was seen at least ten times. The CDR3 DNA sequence: TGTGCCAGCAGTCCCGAGGGCCAGCCCCAGCATTTT. Translating gives CASSPEGQPQHF. The chain links TRBV12-3 or TRBV12-4 to TRBJ1-5; D gene unclear. Deletions cut 5 bases from V and 7 bases from J, with 9 bases between. This CDR3 contains 12 residues.

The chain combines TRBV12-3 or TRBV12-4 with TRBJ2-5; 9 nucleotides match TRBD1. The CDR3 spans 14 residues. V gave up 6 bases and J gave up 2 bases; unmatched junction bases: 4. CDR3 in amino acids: CASRTGGRQETQYF. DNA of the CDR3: TGTGCCAGCAGGACAGGGGGAAGACAAGAGACCCAGTACTTC.

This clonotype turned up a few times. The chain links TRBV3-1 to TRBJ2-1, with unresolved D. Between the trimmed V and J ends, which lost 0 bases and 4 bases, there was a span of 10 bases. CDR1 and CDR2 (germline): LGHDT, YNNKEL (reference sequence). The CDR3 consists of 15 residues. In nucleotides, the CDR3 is TGTGCCAGCAGCCAAGAGGTGCTTATTTACAATGAGCAGTTCTTC. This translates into CASSQEVLIYNEQFF.

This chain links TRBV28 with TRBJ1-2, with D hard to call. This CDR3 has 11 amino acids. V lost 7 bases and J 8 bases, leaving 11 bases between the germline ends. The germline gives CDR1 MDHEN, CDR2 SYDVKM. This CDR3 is CASTSPRGYTF. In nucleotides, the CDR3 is TGTGCCAGCACCTCGCCACGCGGCTACACCTTC.

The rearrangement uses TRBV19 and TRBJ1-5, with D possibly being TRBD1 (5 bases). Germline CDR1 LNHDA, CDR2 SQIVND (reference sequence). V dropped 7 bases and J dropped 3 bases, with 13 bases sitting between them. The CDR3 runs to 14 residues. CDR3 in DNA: TGTGCCAGTACCCGCCCGGGACTCAATCAGCCCCAGCATTTT. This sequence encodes CASTRPGLNQPQHF.

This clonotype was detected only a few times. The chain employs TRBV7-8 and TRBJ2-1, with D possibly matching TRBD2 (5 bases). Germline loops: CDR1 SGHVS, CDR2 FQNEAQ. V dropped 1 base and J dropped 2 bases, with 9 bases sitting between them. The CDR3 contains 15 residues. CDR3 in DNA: TGTGCCAGCAGCTTAGACAGAGGGCCCTACAATGAGCAGTTCTTC. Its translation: CASSLDRGPYNEQFF.

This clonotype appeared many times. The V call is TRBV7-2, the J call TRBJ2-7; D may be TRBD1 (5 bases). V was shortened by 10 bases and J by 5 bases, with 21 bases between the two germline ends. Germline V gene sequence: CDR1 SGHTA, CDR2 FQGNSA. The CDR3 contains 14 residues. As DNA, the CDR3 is TGTGCCACGTCCTTTGACAGTTTCATGGACGAGCAGTACTTC. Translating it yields CATSFDSFMDEQYF.

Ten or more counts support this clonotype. The CDR3 DNA is TGTGCCAGCAGTCCTACAGGGGTCGATACAGATACGCAGTATTTT. Residues: CASSPTGVDTDTQYF. V gene TRBV12-3 or TRBV12-4 combines with J gene TRBJ2-3, with 7 positions matching TRBD1. This CDR3 contains 15 residues. Trimming removed 5 bases from V and 3 bases from J; junction bases left unmatched: 8.

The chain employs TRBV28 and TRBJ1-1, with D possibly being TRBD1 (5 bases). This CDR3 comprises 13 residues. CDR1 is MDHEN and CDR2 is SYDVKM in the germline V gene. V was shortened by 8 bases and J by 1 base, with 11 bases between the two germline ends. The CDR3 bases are TGTGCCAGCGCCGGGACTCAGAACACTGAAGCTTTCTTT. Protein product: CASAGTQNTEAFF.

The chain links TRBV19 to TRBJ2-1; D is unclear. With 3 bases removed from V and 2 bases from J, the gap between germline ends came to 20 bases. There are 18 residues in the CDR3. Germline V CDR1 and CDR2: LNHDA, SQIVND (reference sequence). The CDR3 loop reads CASSILTFRQIAYNEQFF. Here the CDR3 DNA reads TGTGCCAGTAGTATCCTGACCTTTCGCCAGATTGCCTACAATGAGCAGTTCTTC.

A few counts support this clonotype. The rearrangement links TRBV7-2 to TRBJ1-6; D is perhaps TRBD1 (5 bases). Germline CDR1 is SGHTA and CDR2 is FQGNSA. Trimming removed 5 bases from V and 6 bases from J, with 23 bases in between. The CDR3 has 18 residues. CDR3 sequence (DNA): TGTGCCAGCAGCCGTTACCCCACGAACGGGGGAGGTAATTCACCCCTCCACTTT. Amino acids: CASSRYPTNGGGNSPLHF.

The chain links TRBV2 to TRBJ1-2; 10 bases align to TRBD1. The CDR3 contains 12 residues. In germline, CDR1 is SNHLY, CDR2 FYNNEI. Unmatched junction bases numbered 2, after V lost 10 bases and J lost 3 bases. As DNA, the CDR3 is TGTGCCACCGGACAGGGGGACTATGGCTACACCTTC. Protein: CATGQGDYGYTF. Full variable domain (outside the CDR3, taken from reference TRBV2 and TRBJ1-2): EPEVTQTPSHQVTQMGQEVILRCVPISNHLYFYWYRQILGQKVEFLVSFYNNEISEKSEIFDDQFSVERPDGSNFTLKIRSTKLEDSAMYFCATGQGDYGYTFGSGTRLTVV.

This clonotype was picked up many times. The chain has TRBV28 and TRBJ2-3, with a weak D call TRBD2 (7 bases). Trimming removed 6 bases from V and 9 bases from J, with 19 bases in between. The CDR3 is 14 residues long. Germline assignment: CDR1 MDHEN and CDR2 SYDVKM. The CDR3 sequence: CASRPTSPRGTQYF. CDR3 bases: TGTGCCAGCAGACCGACTAGCCCCAGGGGAACGCAGTATTTT.

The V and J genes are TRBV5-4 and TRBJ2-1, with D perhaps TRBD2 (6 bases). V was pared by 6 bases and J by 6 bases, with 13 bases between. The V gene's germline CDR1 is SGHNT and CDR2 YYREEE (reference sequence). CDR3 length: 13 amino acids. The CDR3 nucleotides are TGTGCCAGCAAGTCCGACGGGAGCAATGAGCAGTTCTTC. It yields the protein CASKSDGSNEQFF. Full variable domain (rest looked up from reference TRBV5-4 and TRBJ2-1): ETGVTQSPTHLIKTRGQQVTLRCSSQSGHNTVSWYQQALGQGPQFIFQYYREEENGRGNFPPRFSGLQFPNYSSELNVNALELDDSALYLCASKSDGSNEQFFGPGTRLTVL.

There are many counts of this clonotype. The CDR3 spells CSVEGGRKNIQYF. The CDR3, as DNA: TGCAGCGTCGAGGGGGGGCGAAAAAACATTCAGTACTTC. The rearrangement joins TRBV29-1 to TRBJ2-4; D perhaps matches TRBD2 (7 bases). The CDR3 runs 13 residues. In germline, CDR1 is SQVTM, CDR2 ANQGSEA. The V and J ends lost 6 bases and 4 bases respectively, with 13 bases between them. The whole variable domain, remainder taken from reference TRBV29-1 and TRBJ2-4, is SAVISQKPSRDICQRGTSLTIQCQVDSQVTMMFWYRQQPGQSLTLIATANQGSEATYESGFVIDKFPISRPNLTFSTLTVSNMSPEDSSIYLCSVEGGRKNIQYFGAGTRLSVL.

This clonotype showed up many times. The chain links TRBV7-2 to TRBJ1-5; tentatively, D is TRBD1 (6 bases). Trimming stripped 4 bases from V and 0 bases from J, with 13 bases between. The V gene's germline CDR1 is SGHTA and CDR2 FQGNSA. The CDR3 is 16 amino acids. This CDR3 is CASSSPQGFSNQPQHF. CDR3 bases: TGTGCCAGCAGCTCACCCCAGGGGTTTAGCAATCAGCCCCAGCATTTT.

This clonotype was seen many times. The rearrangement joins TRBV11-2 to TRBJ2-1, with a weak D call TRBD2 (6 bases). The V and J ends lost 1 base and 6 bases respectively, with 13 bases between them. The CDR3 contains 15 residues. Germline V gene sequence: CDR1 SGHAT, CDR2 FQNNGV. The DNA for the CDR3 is TGTGCCAGCAGCTTAGTGTCGGGAGTGTCCAATGAGCAGTTCTTC. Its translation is CASSLVSGVSNEQFF. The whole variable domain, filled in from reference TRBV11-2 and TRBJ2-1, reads EAGVAQSPRYKIIEKRQSVAFWCNPISGHATLYWYQQILGQGPKLLIQFQNNGVVDDSQLPKDRFSAERLKGVDSTLKIQPAKLEDSAVYLCASSLVSGVSNEQFFGPGTRLTVL.

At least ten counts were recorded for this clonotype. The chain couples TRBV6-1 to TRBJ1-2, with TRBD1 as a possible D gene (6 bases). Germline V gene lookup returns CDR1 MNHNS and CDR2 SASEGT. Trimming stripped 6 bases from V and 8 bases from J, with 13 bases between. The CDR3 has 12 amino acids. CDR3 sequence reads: CASRLQGGGYTF. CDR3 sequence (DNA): TGTGCCAGCAGGTTACAGGGAGGCGGCTACACCTTC.

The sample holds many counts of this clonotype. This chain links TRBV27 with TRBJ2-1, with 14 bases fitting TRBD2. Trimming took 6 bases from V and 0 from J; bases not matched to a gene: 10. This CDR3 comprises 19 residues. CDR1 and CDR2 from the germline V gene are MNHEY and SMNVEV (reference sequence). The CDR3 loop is CASSGGTSGSPSSYNEQFF. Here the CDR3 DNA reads TGTGCCAGCAGCGGGGGGACTAGCGGGAGCCCCAGCTCCTACAATGAGCAGTTCTTC.

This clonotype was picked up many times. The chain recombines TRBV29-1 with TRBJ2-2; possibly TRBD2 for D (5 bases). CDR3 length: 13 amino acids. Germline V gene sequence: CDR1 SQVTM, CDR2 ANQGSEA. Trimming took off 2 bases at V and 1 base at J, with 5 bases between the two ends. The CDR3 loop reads CSVETRNTGELFF. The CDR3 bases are TGCAGCGTTGAAACTAGGAACACCGGGGAGCTGTTTTTT.

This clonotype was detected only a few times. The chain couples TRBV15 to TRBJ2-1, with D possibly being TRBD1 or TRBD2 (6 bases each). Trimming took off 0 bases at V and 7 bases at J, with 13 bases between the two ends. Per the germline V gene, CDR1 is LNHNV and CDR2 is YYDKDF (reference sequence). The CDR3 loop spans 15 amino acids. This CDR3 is CATSRDGGRWNEQFF. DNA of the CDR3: TGTGCCACCAGCAGAGATGGGGGGCGGTGGAATGAGCAGTTCTTC.

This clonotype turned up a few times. CDR3 protein: CASSLVAGRAFF. CDR3 sequence (DNA): TGTGCCAGCAGCTTAGTGGCCGGGAGGGCTTTCTTT. V and J are TRBV7-9 and TRBJ1-1; D remains unclear. Between the trimmed V and J ends, which lost 1 base and 11 bases, there was a span of 11 bases. The germline gives CDR1 SEHNR, CDR2 FQNEAQ (reference sequence). This CDR3 contains 12 residues.

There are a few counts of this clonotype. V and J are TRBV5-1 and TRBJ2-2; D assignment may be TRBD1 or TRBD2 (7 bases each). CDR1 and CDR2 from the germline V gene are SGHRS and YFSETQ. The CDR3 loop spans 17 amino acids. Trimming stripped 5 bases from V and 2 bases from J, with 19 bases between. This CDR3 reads CASRYRGDSKNTGELFF. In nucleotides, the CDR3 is TGCGCCAGCAGGTACCGGGGGGACAGTAAAAACACCGGGGAGCTGTTTTTT.

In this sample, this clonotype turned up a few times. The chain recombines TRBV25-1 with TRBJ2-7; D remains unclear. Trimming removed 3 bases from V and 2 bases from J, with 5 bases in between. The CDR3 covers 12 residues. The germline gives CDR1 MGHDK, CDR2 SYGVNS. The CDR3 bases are TGTGCCAGCAGTGACCTAACCTACGAGCAGTACTTC. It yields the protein CASSDLTYEQYF.

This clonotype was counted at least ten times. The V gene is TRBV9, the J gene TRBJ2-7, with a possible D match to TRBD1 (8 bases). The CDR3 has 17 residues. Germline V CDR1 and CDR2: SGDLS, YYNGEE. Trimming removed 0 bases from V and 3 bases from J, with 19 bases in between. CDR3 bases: TGTGCCAGCAGCGTAGGGACAGGGAACAGCGGGGACTACGAGCAGTACTTC. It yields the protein CASSVGTGNSGDYEQYF.